What follows are 14 T cell receptor beta chains derived from one specimen sequenced in a study of spatial heterogeneity in lung cancer. Sample time point: sample taken at primary tumor resection. Whole RNA, which was extracted from tumor, nontumor lung tissue or frozen PBMC, was sequenced without any cell sorting. TCRdb called the 5' RACE reads again in MiXCR, with one record for every CDR3 protein. The sample contains about 47,000 distinct CDR3 sequences, 10% to 15% of which appear only once. This material consisted of PBMCs, taken at surgery. The receptors here all came from a female donor with early-stage non-small cell lung cancer.

This clonotype has a count of ten or more. The V and J genes are TRBV29-1 and TRBJ1-1; tentative D call: TRBD1 (5 bases). The germline V gene encodes CDR1 SQVTM and CDR2 ANQGSEA. Trimming shortened V by 5 bases and J by 1 base, and 11 bases separated the two germline ends. The CDR3 runs 13 residues. CDR3 amino acids: CSVQRGRNTEAFF. The DNA for the CDR3 is TGCAGCGTTCAGCGGGGGAGGAACACTGAAGCTTTCTTT.

This clonotype was counted between two and nine times. This chain connects TRBV6-1 to TRBJ2-5; D may match TRBD1 or TRBD2 (5 bases each). CDR3 size: 13 residues. Germline lookup yields CDR1 MNHNS and CDR2 SASEGT. The V end was cut by 6 bases, the J end by 6 bases, with 14 bases between. CDR3 DNA: TGTGCCAGCAGCGCTGAACCGGGGCAGACCCAGTACTTC. It encodes CASSAEPGQTQYF.

J is TRBJ2-5 and V is TRBV6-1; tentatively, D is TRBD2 (7 bases). This CDR3 has 12 residues. Trimming took off 11 bases at V and 5 bases at J, with 15 bases between the two ends. Germline-derived CDR1 and CDR2 are MNHNS and SASEGT. CDR3 protein: CASARGLETQYF. The CDR3 nucleotides are TGTGCCTCGGCGCGGGGGCTGGAGACCCAGTACTTC.

The chain employs TRBV5-5 and TRBJ1-4; 9 bases map to TRBD1. This CDR3 has 15 residues. The junction had 1 base not matched to a gene; V was cut back by 4 bases and J by 0 bases. Germline V gives CDR1 SGHKS, CDR2 YYEKEE (reference sequence). The CDR3 spells CASSRQGATNEKLFF. The CDR3 region has the DNA TGTGCCAGCAGCAGACAGGGGGCAACTAATGAAAAACTGTTTTTT.

This clonotype was recorded many times. This chain joins TRBV10-3 and TRBJ2-7; a possible D gene is TRBD1 (6 bases). Germline V lookup: CDR1 ENHRY, CDR2 SYGVKD. CDR3 size: 14 residues. Trimming left V 7 bases short and J 4 bases short, with 17 bases between. CDR3 sequence (DNA): TGTGCCATCAAGCTAGAGACAGGTCTTTACGAGCAGTACTTC. Protein: CAIKLETGLYEQYF.

This clonotype occurred a few times. V gene TRBV29-1 combines with J gene TRBJ1-1; TRBD1 aligns across 7 bases. Germline trimming cut 6 bases from V and 1 base from J; bases unmatched to any gene: 5. Germline CDR1 and CDR2: SQVTM and ANQGSEA. This CDR3 has 13 residues. The CDR3 DNA sequence: TGCAGCGTCCCGGGACAGACGAACACTGAAGCTTTCTTT. Encoded protein: CSVPGQTNTEAFF.

The V gene is TRBV5-1, the J gene TRBJ2-1, with D possibly matching TRBD2 (6 bases). The germline V and J ends were trimmed by 7 bases and 4 bases, with 21 bases remaining between them. The CDR3 runs to 16 residues. The germline V gene has CDR1 SGHRS and CDR2 YFSETQ. This chain's CDR3 is CASHDGGAQIYNEQFF. CDR3 coding DNA: TGCGCCAGCCATGACGGAGGGGCCCAAATTTACAATGAGCAGTTCTTC.

This clonotype was seen a handful of times. The chain links TRBV7-8 to TRBJ1-2; TRBD1 matches at 7 bases. Germline lookup yields CDR1 SGHVS and CDR2 FQNEAQ. The V and J ends lost 4 bases and 4 bases, in that order; junction bases with no gene match: 3. This CDR3 has 13 residues. CDR3 in DNA: TGTGCCAGCAGCTCCCCAGGGGGCTATGGCTACACCTTC. Its translation: CASSSPGGYGYTF. Complete variable domain (other parts from reference TRBV7-8 and TRBJ1-2): GAGVSQSPRYKVAKRGQDVALRCDPISGHVSLFWYQQALGQGPEFLTYFQNEAQLDKSGLPSDRFFAERPEGSVSTLKIQRTQQEDSAVYLCASSSPGGYGYTFGSGTRLTVV.

The V gene is TRBV28, the J gene TRBJ1-1; D may be TRBD1 (5 bases). From germline, CDR1 is MDHEN and CDR2 SYDVKM. V lost 6 bases and J 0 bases, leaving 11 bases between the germline ends. This CDR3 has 14 amino acids. The CDR3 reads CASSPGALNTEAFF. CDR3 nucleotides: TGTGCCAGCAGCCCCGGGGCCCTGAACACTGAAGCTTTCTTT.

This clonotype was seen a few times. V usage is TRBV10-2 and J usage is TRBJ2-7, with 8 bases identical to TRBD1. Germline values: CDR1 WSHSY, CDR2 SAAADI. This CDR3 has 13 amino acids. Germline trimming cut 6 bases from V and 6 bases from J; bases unmatched to any gene: 7. CDR3 sequence reads: CASRDRVLGEQYF. In DNA, the CDR3 is TGCGCCAGCAGGGACAGGGTTCTTGGCGAGCAGTACTTC.

J is TRBJ2-1 and V is TRBV7-2; a weak D match, TRBD2 (7 bases). Looked up from germline, CDR1 is SGHTA and CDR2 is FQGNSA. CDR3 size: 15 residues. The V and J ends lost 5 bases and 7 bases respectively, with 18 bases between them. CDR3 DNA: TGTGCCAGCAGCGCCTGGGGGGGCGGGTTGAATGAGCAGTTCTTC. This codes for CASSAWGGGLNEQFF.

This clonotype was seen many times. V gene TRBV7-2 combines with J gene TRBJ2-2; D gene unclear. This CDR3 has 12 amino acids. Germline CDR1 and CDR2: SGHTA and FQGNSA. V was shortened by 7 bases and J by 1 base, with 4 bases between the two germline ends. This chain's CDR3 is CASTENTGELFF. The CDR3 coding sequence is TGTGCCAGCACCGAGAACACCGGGGAGCTGTTTTTT.

This clonotype was found many times. V gene TRBV20-1 combines with J gene TRBJ1-1, with 7 bases matching TRBD1. Germline V lookup: CDR1 DFQATT, CDR2 SNEGSKA (reference sequence). The V and J ends lost 2 bases and 4 bases, in that order; junction bases with no gene match: 7. This CDR3 has 14 residues. The CDR3 loop reads CSARPGGSFTEAFF. CDR3 nucleotides: TGCAGTGCTAGACCAGGGGGTAGTTTCACTGAAGCTTTCTTT.

The chain is built from TRBV7-2 and TRBJ2-7; 7 bases are a match to TRBD1. Germline V gives CDR1 SGHTA, CDR2 FQGNSA. The CDR3 covers 14 residues. V lost 8 bases to trimming and J lost 0 bases; unmatched junction nucleotides: 7. In DNA form, the CDR3 reads TGTGCCAGCGGAGACAGGGTCTTCTCCTACGAGCAGTACTTC. Translating gives CASGDRVFSYEQYF. The complete variable domain, with remaining parts taken from reference TRBV7-2 and TRBJ2-7, reads GAGVSQSPSNKVTEKGKDVELRCDPISGHTALYWYRQSLGQGLEFLIYFQGNSAPDKSGLPSDRFSAERTGGSVSTLTIQRTQQEDSAVYLCASGDRVFSYEQYFGPGTRLTVT.